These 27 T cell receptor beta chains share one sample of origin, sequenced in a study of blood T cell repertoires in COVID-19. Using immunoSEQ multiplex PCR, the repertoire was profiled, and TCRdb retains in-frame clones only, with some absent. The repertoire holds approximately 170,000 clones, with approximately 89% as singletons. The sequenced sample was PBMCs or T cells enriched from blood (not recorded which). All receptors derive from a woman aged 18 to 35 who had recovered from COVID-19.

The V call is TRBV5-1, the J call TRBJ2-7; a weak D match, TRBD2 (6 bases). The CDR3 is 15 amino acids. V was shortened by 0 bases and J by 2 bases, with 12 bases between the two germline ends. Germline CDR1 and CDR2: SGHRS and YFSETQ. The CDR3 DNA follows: TGCGCCAGCAGCTTGGGCCCGGGAGTGGCCTACGAGCAGTACTTC. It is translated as CASSLGPGVAYEQYF.

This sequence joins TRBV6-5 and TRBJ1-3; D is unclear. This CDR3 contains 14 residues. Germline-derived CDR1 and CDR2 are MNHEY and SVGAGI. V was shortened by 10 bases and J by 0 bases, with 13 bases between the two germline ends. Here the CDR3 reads CATYPASSGNTIYF. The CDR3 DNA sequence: TGTGCCACCTACCCAGCTAGCTCTGGAAACACCATATATTTT.

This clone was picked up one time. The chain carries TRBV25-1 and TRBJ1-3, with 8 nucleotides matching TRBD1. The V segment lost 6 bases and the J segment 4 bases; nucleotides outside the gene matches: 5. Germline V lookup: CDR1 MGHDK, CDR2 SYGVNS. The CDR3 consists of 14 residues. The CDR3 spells CASRRTGLGNTIYF. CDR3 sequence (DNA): TGTGCCAGCAGGAGGACAGGGCTAGGAAACACCATATATTTT.

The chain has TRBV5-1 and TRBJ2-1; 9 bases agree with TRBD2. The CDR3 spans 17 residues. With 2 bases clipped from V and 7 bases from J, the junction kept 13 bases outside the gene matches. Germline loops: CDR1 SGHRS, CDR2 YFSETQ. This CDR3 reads CASSLRFGGRAGNEQFF. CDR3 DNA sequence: TGCGCCAGCAGCTTAAGGTTCGGCGGGAGGGCCGGAAATGAGCAGTTCTTC.

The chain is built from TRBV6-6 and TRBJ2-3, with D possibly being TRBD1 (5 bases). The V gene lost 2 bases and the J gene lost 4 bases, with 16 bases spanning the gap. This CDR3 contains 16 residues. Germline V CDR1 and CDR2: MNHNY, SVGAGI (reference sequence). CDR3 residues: CASSYPSAREADTQYF. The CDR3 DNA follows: TGTGCCAGCAGTTACCCTTCGGCCAGGGAAGCAGATACGCAGTATTTT.

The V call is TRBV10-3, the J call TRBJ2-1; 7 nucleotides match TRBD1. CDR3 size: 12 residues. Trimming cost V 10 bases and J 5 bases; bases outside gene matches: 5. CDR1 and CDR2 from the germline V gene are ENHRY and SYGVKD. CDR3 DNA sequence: TGTGCCACCAGAGGACAGGACAATGAGCAGTTCTTC. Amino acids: CATRGQDNEQFF.

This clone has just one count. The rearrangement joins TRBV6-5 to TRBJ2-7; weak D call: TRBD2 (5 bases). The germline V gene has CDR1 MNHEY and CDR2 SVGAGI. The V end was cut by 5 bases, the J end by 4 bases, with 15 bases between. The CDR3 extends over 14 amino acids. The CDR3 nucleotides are TGTGCCAGCAGTCGGGGAGAGGGCAGATACGAGCAGTACTTC. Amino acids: CASSRGEGRYEQYF.

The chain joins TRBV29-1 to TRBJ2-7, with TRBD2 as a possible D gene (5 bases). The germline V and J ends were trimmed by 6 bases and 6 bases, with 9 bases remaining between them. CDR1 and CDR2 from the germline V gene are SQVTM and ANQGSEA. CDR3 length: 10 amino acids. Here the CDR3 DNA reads TGCAGCGTCCTGGCGGGCGAGCAGTACTTC. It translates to CSVLAGEQYF.

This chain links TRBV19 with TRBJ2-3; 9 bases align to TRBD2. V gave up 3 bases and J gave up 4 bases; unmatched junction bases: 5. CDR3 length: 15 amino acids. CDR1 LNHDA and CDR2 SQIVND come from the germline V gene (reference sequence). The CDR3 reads CASSMTSGRPDTQYF. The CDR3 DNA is TGTGCCAGTAGTATGACCAGCGGGAGGCCAGATACGCAGTATTTT.

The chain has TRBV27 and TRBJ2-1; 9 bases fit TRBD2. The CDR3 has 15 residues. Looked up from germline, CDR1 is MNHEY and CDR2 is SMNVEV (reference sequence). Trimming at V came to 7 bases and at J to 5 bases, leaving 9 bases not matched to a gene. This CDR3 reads CASTVSGSSHNEQFF. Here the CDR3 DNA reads TGTGCCAGCACCGTTAGCGGGAGCAGCCACAATGAGCAGTTCTTC.

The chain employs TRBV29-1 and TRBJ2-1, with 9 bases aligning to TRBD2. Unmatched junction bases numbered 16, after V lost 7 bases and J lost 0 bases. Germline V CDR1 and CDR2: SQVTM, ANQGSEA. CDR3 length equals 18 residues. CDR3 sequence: CSAQGNSGSFGSYNEQFF. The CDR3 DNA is TGCAGCGCCCAGGGGAATAGCGGGAGTTTTGGCTCCTACAATGAGCAGTTCTTC.

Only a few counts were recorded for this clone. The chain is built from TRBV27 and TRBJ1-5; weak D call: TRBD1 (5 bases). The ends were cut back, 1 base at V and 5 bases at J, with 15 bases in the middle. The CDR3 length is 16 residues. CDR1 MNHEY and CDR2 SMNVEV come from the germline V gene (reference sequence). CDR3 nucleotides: TGTGCCAGCAGTTTATTCGGGGGGGGAAGAGATCAGCCCCAGCATTTT. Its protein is CASSLFGGGRDQPQHF.

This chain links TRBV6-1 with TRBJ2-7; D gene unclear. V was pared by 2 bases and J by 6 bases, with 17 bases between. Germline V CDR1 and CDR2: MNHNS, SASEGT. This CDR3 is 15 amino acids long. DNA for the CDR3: TGTGCCAGCAGTGAATTGTCCAACCTAATGAGCGAGCAGTACTTC. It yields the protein CASSELSNLMSEQYF.

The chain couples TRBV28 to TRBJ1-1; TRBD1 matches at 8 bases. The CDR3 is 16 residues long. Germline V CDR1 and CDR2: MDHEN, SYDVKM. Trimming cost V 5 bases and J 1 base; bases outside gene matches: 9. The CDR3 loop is CASSHRTGLKNTEAFF. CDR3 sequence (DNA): TGTGCCAGCAGTCACAGGACAGGGTTAAAGAACACTGAAGCTTTCTTT.

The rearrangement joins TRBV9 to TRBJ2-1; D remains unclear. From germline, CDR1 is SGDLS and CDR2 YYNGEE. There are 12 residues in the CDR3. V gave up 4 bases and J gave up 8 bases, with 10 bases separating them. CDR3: CASSPIADEQFF. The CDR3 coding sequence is TGTGCCAGCAGCCCGATCGCGGATGAGCAGTTCTTC.

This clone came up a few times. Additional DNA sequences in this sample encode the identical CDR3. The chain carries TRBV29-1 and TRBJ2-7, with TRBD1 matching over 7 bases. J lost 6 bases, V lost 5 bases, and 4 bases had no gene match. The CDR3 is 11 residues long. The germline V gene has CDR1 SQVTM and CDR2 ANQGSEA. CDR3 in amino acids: CSVRTGVEQYF. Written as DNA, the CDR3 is TGCAGCGTTCGAACAGGGGTCGAGCAGTACTTC.

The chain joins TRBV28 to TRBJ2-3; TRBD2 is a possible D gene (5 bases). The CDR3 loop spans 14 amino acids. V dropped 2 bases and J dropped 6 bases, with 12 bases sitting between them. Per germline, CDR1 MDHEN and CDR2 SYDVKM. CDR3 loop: CASSLVPGFDTQYF. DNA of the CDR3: TGTGCCAGCAGTTTAGTTCCGGGATTTGATACGCAGTATTTT.

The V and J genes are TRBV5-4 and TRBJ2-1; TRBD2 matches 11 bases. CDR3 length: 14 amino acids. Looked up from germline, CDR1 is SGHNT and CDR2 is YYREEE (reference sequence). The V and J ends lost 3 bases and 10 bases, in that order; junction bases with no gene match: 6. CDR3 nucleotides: TGTGCCAGCAGCTCTAGACTAGCGGGGACCGAGCAGTTCTTC. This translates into CASSSRLAGTEQFF. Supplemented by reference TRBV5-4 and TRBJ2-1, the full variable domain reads ETGVTQSPTHLIKTRGQQVTLRCSSQSGHNTVSWYQQALGQGPQFIFQYYREEENGRGNFPPRFSGLQFPNYSSELNVNALELDDSALYLCASSSRLAGTEQFFGPGTRLTVL.

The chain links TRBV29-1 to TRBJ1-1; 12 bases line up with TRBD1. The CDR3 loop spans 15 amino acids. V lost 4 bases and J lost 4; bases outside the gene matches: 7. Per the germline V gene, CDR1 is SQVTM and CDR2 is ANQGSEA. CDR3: CSVGGTGGAFTEAFF. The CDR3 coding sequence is TGCAGCGTTGGGGGGACAGGGGGCGCTTTCACTGAAGCTTTCTTT. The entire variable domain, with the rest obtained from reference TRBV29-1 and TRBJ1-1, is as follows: SAVISQKPSRDICQRGTSLTIQCQVDSQVTMMFWYRQQPGQSLTLIATANQGSEATYESGFVIDKFPISRPNLTFSTLTVSNMSPEDSSIYLCSVGGTGGAFTEAFFGQGTRLTVV.

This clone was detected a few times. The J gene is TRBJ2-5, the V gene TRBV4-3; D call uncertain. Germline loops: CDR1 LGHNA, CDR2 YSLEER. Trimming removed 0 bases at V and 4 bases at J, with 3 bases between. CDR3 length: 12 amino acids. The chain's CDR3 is CASSQDRETQYF. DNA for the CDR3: TGCGCCAGCAGCCAAGATAGAGAGACCCAGTACTTC.

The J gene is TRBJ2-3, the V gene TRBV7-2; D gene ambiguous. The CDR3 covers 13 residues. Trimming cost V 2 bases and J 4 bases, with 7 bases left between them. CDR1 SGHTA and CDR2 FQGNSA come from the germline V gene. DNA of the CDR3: TGTGCCAGCAGCTTATACGGGTCAGATACGCAGTATTTT. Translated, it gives CASSLYGSDTQYF.

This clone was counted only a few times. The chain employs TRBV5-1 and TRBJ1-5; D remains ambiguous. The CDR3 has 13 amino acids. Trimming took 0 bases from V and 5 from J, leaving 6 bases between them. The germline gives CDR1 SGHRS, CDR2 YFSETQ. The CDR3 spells CASSLDGHQPQHF. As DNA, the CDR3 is TGCGCCAGCAGCTTGGATGGCCATCAGCCCCAGCATTTT.

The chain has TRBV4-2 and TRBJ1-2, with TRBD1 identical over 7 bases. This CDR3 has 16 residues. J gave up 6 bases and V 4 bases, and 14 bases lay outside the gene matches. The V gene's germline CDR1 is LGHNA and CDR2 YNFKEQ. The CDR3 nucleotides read TGTGCCAGCAGCCGAGACTACGGGACAGCTCTGGATGGCTACACCTTC. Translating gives CASSRDYGTALDGYTF.

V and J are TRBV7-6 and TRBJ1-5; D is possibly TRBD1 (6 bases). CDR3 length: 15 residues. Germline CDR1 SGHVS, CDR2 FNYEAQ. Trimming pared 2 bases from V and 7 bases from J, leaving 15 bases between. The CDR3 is CASSLYASGEQPQHF. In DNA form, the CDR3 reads TGTGCCAGCAGCTTATATGCTTCAGGGGAGCAGCCCCAGCATTTT.

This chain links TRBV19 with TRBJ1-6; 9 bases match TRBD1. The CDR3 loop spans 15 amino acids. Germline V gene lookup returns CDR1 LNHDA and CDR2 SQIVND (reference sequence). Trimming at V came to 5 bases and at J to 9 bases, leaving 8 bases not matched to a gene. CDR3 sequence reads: CASSPWDRESSPLHF. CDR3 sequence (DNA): TGTGCCAGTAGTCCTTGGGACAGGGAGTCTTCACCCCTCCACTTT.

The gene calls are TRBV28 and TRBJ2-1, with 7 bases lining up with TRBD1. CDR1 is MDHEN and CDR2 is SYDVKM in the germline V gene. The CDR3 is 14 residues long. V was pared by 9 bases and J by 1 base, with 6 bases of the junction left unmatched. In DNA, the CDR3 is TGTGCCAGTAGAGACAGGGCTTCCTACAATGAGCAGTTCTTC. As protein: CASRDRASYNEQFF. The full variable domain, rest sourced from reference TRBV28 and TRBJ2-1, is DVKVTQSSRYLVKRTGEKVFLECVQDMDHENMFWYRQDPGLGLRLIYFSYDVKMKEKGDIPEGYSVSREKKERFSLILESASTNQTSMYLCASRDRASYNEQFFGPGTRLTVL.

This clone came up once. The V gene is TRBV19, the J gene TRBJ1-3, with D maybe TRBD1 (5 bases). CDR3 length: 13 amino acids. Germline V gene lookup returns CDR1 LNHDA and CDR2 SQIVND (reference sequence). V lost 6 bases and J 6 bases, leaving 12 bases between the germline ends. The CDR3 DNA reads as TGTGCCAGTAGCGACAGCCACTCAAACACCATATATTTT. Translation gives CASSDSHSNTIYF.